A selection of T cell receptor beta chains follows, all from one sample in a study of fetal regulatory T cell absence and autoimmunity. Using immunoSEQ multiplex PCR, the repertoire was profiled, and TCRdb retains in-frame clones only, with some absent. Here the sample spans roughly 95,000 clones, 72% being singletons. The sample comprised pancreas tissue. These TCRs come from a male donor with IPEX syndrome. Each CDR3 is given with its conserved first and last residue. D genes are given only for firm matches. Expanded clones are given a class, and other clones once, few, many or no size at all.

j_call d_call clone_size v_call cdr3_aa cdr3_nt
TRBJ1-1 NA NA TRBV7-8 CASNRGGSFEAFF TGTGCCAGCAACAGAGGGGGGTCGTTTGAAGCTTTCTTT
TRBJ2-7 TRBD2 NA TRBV2 CASRVGGGPYEQYF TGTGCCAGCAGGGTTGGGGGGGGTCCCTACGAGCAGTACTTC
TRBJ1-5 NA NA TRBV18 CASSPLGGDQPQHF TGTGCCAGCTCACCATTGGGAGGGGATCAGCCCCAGCATTTT
TRBJ2-3 TRBD2 NA TRBV4-3 CASSQGGTGGLTDTQYF TGCGCCAGCAGCCAAGGGGGAACGGGGGGTCTCACAGATACGCAGTATTTT
TRBJ1-5 TRBD1 NA TRBV6-6 CASRLDRDNQPQHF TGTGCCAGCAGGCTCGACAGGGACAATCAGCCCCAGCATTTT
TRBJ2-3 NA NA TRBV18 CASSSNLATSTDTQYF TGTGCCAGCTCATCGAACCTGGCTACTAGCACAGATACGCAGTATTTT
TRBJ2-7 NA few TRBV6-5 CASSHRVGVHEQYF TGTGCCAGCAGCCACAGGGTGGGGGTTCACGAGCAGTACTTC
TRBJ2-7 NA few TRBV11-3 CASSLGQRDEQYF TGTGCCAGCAGCTTAGGACAGAGGGACGAGCAGTACTTC
TRBJ1-3 NA NA TRBV11-3 CASSTRKGGNTIYF TGTGCCAGCAGCACCCGGAAAGGAGGAAACACCATATATTTT
TRBJ2-7 TRBD1 NA TRBV15 CATSRDLGTGPYEQYF TGTGCCACCAGCAGAGATTTAGGGACAGGGCCCTACGAGCAGTACTTC
TRBJ2-1 TRBD2 NA TRBV19 CASSDLAGTYNEQFF TGTGCCAGTAGTGATCTAGCGGGTACTTACAATGAGCAGTTCTTC
TRBJ1-4 TRBD1 medium-sized TRBV11-3 CASSFDRAEKLFF TGTGCCAGCAGCTTCGACAGGGCAGAAAAACTGTTTTTT
TRBJ2-6 NA few TRBV27 CASSLYSGANVLTF TGTGCCAGCAGTTTATACTCTGGGGCCAACGTCCTGACTTTC
TRBJ2-1 TRBD2 NA TRBV13 CASSLEIGTSGGFNEQFF TGTGCCAGCAGCTTAGAAATCGGGACTAGCGGGGGGTTCAATGAGCAGTTCTTC
TRBJ1-5 NA once TRBV19 CASSIDGNQPQHF TGTGCCAGTAGTATAGATGGGAATCAGCCCCAGCATTTT
TRBJ1-3 NA NA TRBV1 CTSSHALTGIGNTIYF TGCACCAGCAGCCACGCCCTAACAGGGATAGGAAACACCATATATTTT